This TCR beta chain was captured by sequencing in a study of T cells in Graves' hyperthyroidism and ophthalmopathy. The investigators amplified TCR beta CDR3 regions from RNA transcripts. First-round RT-PCR with HTBI primers amplified the TCR CDR3 region. TCRdb redid the calling of the multiplex PCR reads with MiXCR, one entry per CDR3 protein. The sample lists roughly 650,000 distinct CDR3 sequences, more than 15% seen once, with around 3.5% in the top ten. This clonotype was counted a few times. Its antigen is unidentified. Study findings and constraints: Progression to ophthalmopathy was predicted a median of 6.5 months early. Most clonotypes that expanded in the thyroid above 0.001 also showed up in blood.

The study included ophthalmopathy patients with Clinical Activity Score at least 3, NOSPECS grade at least 4 and duration under 3 months. Diagnosis rested on symptoms, serum thyroxine and TRAb, thyroid ultrasound, and orbital computed tomography. The sample comprised blood. The receptor was derived from a woman in her thirties or forties with Graves' ophthalmopathy.

The CDR3 reads CSAAGLAGGGGADTQYF. CDR3 nucleotide sequence: TGCAGTGCTGCTGGACTAGCGGGAGGGGGAGGGGCAGATACGCAGTATTTT. The chain is built from TRBV20-1 and TRBJ2-3; TRBD2 matches at 15 bases. Per the germline V gene, CDR1 is DFQATT and CDR2 is SNEGSKA (reference sequence). V was pared by 5 bases and J by 4 bases, with 10 bases of the junction left unmatched. CDR3 length: 17 amino acids.